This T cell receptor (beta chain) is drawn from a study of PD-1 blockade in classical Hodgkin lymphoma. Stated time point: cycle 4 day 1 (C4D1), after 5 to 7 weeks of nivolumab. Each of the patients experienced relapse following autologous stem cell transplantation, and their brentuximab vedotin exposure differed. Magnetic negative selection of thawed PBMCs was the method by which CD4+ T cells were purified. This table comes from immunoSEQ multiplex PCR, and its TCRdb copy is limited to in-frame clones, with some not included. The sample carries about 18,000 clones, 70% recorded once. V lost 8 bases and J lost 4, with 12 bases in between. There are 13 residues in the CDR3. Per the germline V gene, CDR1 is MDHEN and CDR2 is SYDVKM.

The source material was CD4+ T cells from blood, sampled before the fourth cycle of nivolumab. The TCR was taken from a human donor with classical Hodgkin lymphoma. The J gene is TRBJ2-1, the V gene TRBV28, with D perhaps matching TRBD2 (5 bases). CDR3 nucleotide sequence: TGTGCCAGCCACGATTGGGAGTACAATGAGCAGTTCTTC. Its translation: CASHDWEYNEQFF.